The 2 T cell receptor beta chains in this list originate from one sample, sequenced in a study of identical twins. TCRdb reprocessed the 5' RACE reads with MiXCR, giving one entry per CDR3 protein. The sample holds about 190,000 distinct CDR3 sequences, around 15% seen once. This sample also appeared in a second study, on T cells expressing NK-cell markers.

The sample taken for sequencing was CD8+ T cells sorted from blood. These receptors were collected from a young woman in good health.

This clonotype was recorded a few times. This chain joins TRBV7-9 and TRBJ2-7; the match to TRBD2 covers 10 bases. Germline CDR1 and CDR2: SEHNR and FQNEAQ (reference sequence). The V segment lost 6 bases and the J segment 3 bases; nucleotides outside the gene matches: 5. This CDR3 contains 14 residues. CDR3 DNA: TGTGCCAGCAGTCCCCCTAGCGGGAGCTACGAGCAGTACTTC. Amino acids: CASSPPSGSYEQYF.

In its sample, this clonotype was seen a few times. The genes are TRBV20-1 and TRBJ2-2; D is uncertain. The germline V gene has CDR1 DFQATT and CDR2 SNEGSKA (reference sequence). The length of the CDR3 is 11 residues. V lost 4 bases to trimming and J lost 8 bases, with 8 bases between them. CDR3: CSATRVGELFF. CDR3 nucleotides: TGCAGTGCTACACGGGTTGGGGAGCTGTTTTTT.